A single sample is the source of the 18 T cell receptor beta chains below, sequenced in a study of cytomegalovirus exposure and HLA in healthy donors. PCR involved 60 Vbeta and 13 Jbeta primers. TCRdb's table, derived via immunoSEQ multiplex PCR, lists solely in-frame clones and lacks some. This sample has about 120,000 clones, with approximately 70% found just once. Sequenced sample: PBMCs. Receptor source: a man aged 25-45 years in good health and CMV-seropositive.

CDR3 in DNA: TGTGCTAGTGGTTCCGGACAGGGGGTCAACTATGGCTACACCTTC. This gives the protein CASGSGQGVNYGYTF. The chain links TRBV12-5 to TRBJ1-2, with 10 positions matching TRBD1. Trimming at V came to 4 bases and at J to 2 bases, leaving 4 bases not matched to a gene. The CDR3 loop spans 15 amino acids. Germline V CDR1 and CDR2: LGHNT, FRNRAP.

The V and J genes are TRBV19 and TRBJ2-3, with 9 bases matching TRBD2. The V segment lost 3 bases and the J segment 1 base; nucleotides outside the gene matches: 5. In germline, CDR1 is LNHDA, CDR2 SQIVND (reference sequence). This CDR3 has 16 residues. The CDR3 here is CASSILASGGTDTQYF. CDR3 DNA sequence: TGTGCCAGTAGTATCTTGGCTAGCGGGGGCACAGATACGCAGTATTTT.

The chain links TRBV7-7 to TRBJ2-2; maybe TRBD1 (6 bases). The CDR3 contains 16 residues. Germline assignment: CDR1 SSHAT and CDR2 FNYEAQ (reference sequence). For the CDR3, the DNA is TGTGCTGTCCTGCAGGGGCCGAACGCGAACACCGGGGAGCTGTTTTTT. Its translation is CAVLQGPNANTGELFF.

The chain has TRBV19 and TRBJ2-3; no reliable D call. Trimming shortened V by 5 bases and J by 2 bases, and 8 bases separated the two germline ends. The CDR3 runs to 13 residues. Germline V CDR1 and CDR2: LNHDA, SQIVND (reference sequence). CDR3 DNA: TGTGCCAGTAGTTTTTCTCTCACAGATACGCAGTATTTT. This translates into CASSFSLTDTQYF.

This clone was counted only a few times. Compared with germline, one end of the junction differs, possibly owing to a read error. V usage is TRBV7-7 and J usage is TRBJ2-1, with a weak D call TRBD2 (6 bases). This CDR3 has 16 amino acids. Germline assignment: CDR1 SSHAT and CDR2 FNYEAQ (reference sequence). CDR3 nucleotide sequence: TGTGCTAGCAGCCCAGGGCGAAGGAGGGTCAGAAATGAGCAGTTCTTC. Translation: CASSPGRRRVRNEQFF. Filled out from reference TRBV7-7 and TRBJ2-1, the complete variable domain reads GAGVSQSPRYKVTKRGQDVTLRCDPISSHATLYWYQQALGQGPEFLTYFNYEAQPDKSGLPSDRFSAERPEGSISTLTIQRTEQRDSAMYRCASSPGRRRVRNEQFFGPGTRLTVL.

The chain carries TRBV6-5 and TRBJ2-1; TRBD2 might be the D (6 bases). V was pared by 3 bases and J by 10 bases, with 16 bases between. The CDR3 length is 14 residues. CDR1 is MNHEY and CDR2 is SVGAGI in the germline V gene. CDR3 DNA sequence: TGTGCCAGCAGTTATAGCGGCCCCGCACGGGAGCAGTTCTTC. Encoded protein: CASSYSGPAREQFF.

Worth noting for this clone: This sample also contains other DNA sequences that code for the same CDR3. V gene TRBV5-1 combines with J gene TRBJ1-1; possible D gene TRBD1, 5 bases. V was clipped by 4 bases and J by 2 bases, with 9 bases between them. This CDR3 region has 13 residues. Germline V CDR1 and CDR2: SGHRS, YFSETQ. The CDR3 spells CASSRGGNTEAFF. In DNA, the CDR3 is TGCGCCAGCAGCCGCGGGGGAAACACTGAAGCTTTCTTT.

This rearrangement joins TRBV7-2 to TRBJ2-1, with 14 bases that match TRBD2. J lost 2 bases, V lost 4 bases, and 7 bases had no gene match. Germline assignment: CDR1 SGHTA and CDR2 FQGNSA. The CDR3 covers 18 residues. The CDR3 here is CASSSNGLAGGPYNEQFF. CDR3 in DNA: TGTGCCAGCAGCTCCAATGGACTAGCGGGAGGACCCTACAATGAGCAGTTCTTC.

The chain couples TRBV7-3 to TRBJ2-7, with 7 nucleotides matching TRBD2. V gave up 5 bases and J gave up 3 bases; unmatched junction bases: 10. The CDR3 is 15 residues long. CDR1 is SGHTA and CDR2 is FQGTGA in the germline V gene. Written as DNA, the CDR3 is TGTGCCAGCAGCCCTACGGGGGGATATGTCTACGAGCAGTACTTC. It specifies CASSPTGGYVYEQYF.

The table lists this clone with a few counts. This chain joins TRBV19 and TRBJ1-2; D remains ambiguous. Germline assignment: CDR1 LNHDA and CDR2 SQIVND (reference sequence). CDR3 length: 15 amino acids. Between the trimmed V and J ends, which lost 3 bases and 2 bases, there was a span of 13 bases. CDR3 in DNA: TGTGCCAGTAGTATGGGGAGGCTCGGAAACTATGGCTACACCTTC. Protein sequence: CASSMGRLGNYGYTF.

CDR3 loop: CASSLGGLVNEQFF. The CDR3 DNA is TGTGCCAGCAGTTTGGGGGGATTGGTCAATGAGCAGTTCTTC. The V and J genes are TRBV28 and TRBJ2-1, with D possibly matching TRBD2 (6 bases). Germline lookup yields CDR1 MDHEN and CDR2 SYDVKM. The CDR3 is 14 residues long. The ends were cut back, 3 bases at V and 6 bases at J, with 12 bases in the middle.

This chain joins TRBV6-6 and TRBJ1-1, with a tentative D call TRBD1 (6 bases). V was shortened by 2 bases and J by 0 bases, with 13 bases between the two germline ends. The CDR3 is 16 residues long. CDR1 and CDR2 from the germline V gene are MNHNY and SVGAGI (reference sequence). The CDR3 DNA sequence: TGTGCCAGCAGTTACCCTCTGGGGGCTATGAACACTGAAGCTTTCTTT. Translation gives CASSYPLGAMNTEAFF.

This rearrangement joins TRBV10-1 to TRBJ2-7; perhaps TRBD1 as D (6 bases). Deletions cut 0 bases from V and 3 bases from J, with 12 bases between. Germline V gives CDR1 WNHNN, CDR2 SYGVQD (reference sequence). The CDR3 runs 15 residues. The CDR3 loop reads CASSESLQGHYEQYF. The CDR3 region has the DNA TGCGCCAGCAGTGAGTCGTTACAGGGACACTACGAGCAGTACTTC.

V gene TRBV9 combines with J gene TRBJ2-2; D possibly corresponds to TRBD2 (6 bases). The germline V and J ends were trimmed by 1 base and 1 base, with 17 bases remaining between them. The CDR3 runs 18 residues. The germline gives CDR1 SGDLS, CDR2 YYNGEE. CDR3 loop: CASSVRAIRLGNTGELFF. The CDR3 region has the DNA TGTGCCAGCAGCGTACGGGCCATCCGACTAGGGAACACCGGGGAGCTGTTTTTT.

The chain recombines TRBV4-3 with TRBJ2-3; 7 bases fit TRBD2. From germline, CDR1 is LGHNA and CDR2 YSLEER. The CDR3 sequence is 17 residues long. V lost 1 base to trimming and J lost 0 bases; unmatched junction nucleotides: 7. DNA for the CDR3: TGCGCCAGCAGCCAAGCTCCGCTAGCGGCTAGCACAGATACGCAGTATTTT. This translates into CASSQAPLAASTDTQYF.

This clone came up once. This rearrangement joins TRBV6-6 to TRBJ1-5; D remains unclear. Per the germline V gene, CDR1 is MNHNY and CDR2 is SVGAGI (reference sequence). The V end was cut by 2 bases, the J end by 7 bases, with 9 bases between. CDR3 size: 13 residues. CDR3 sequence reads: CASSYGLNQPQHF. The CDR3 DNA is TGTGCCAGCAGTTACGGCCTTAACCAGCCCCAGCATTTT.

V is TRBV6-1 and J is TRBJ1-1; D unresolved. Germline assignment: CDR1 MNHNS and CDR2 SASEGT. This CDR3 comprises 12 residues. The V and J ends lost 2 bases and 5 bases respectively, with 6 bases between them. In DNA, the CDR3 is TGTGCCAGCAGTGAACAGCGGACTGAAGCTTTCTTT. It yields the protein CASSEQRTEAFF.

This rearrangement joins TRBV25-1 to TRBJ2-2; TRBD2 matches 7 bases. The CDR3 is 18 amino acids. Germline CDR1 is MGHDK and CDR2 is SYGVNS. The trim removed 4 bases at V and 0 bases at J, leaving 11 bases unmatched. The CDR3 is CASSAGGRAEANTGELFF. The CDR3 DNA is TGTGCCAGCAGTGCGGGAGGTCGAGCGGAGGCGAACACCGGGGAGCTGTTTTTT.